These T cell receptor beta chains were read from a single sample in a study of sequential checkpoint blockade in melanoma. Clones were read by immunoSEQ multiplex PCR, and TCRdb kept only the in-frame ones, dropping some. This sample yields roughly 940 clones, of which 20% to 25% are seen a single time; approximately 15% belongs to the top ten. The starting material was tumor tissue (inferred from file names), obtained from a patient given nivolumab and ipilimumab in sequence. The receptors were gathered from a human donor with melanoma. The CDR3 runs from the conserved cysteine through the conserved F or W. Fields, in order: V gene, clone size, J gene, D gene, CDR3 DNA, CDR3 protein. The D gene is left open where the match is weak. Expanded clones are given a class, and other clones once, few, many or no size at all.

TRBV19,few,TRBJ2-3,TRBD2,TGTGCCAGTAGTAGCGGGGGGCGCACAGATACGCAGTATTTT,CASSSGGRTDTQYF
TRBV6-8,medium-sized,TRBJ2-6,TRBD2,TGTGCCAGCAGTTCGGGAGGAGCGTCTGGGGCCAACGTCCTGACTTTC,CASSSGGASGANVLTF
TRBV9,.,TRBJ2-3,.,TGTGCCAGCAGCGTCCGGGGGATCAAGGGAGATACGCAGTATTTT,CASSVRGIKGDTQYF
TRBV23-1,medium-sized,TRBJ2-7,.,TGCGCCAGCAGCCAGGGCTCTGGTAGGACATACCCCTACGAGCAGTACTTC,CASSQGSGRTYPYEQYF
TRBV5-1,.,TRBJ2-1,TRBD1,TGCGCCAGCAGCCAATTTTCAGGGGGCAACAATGAGCAGTTCTTC,CASSQFSGGNNEQFF
TRBV11-3,.,TRBJ2-3,TRBD1,TGTGCCAGCAGCTGGGAAGGACAGGGAGCAGATACGCAGTATTTT,CASSWEGQGADTQYF
TRBV11-3,.,TRBJ1-4,.,TGTGCCAGCAGCTTACTTCACAGGAATGAAAAACTGTTTTTT,CASSLLHRNEKLFF
TRBV19,.,TRBJ2-5,TRBD1,TGTGCCAGTAGTATAAGGACAGGGGAGCCAGAGACCCAGTACTTC,CASSIRTGEPETQYF
TRBV29-1,.,TRBJ2-7,TRBD2,TGCAGCGTGGCGGGGGGGGAGGAGGCCTACGAGCAGTACTTC,CSVAGGEEAYEQYF
TRBV18,.,TRBJ1-2,.,TGTGCCAGCTCACTAGACAGAACCCTTAACTATGGCTACACCTTC,CASSLDRTLNYGYTF
TRBV12-5,.,TRBJ2-1,.,TGTGCTAGTGGTTTGGTATTTTCGGAGGGCGAGCAGTTCTTC,CASGLVFSEGEQFF
TRBV7-7,.,TRBJ2-7,.,TGTGCCAGCAGCTTAGGCCAGGAGTACTACGAGCAGTACTTC,CASSLGQEYYEQYF
TRBV6-8,large,TRBJ2-5,.,TGTGCCAGCAGGCAGGAAAATTCTGGGACCCAGTACTTC,CASRQENSGTQYF